This T cell receptor (beta chain) was observed in a study of blood T cell repertoires in COVID-19. Study-level information: The United States, Italy and Spain were the sources of the acute and convalescent COVID-19 samples.

CDR1 is SQVTM, CDR2 ANQGSEA, per germline. This CDR3 is built from 12 residues. Trimming removed 7 bases at V and 2 bases at J, with 11 bases between. Source study methods: Amplification from reference gene primers served as the basis for estimated nucleated cell counts. Some clones are missing from TCRdb's copy, which holds only in-frame ones; the method was immunoSEQ multiplex PCR. V and J calls and clone size are copied from that table; D and trimming were computed from the DNA. The sample carries some 120,000 clones, about 83% recorded once. This chain uses TRBV29-1 with TRBJ1-2; no definite D call. This TCR was sampled from an elderly man with active or convalescent COVID-19. Input material: peripheral blood. Here the CDR3 reads CSANSPNYGYTF. CDR3 sequence (DNA): TGCAGCGCGAACAGCCCAAACTATGGCTACACCTTC.